These 31 T cell receptor beta chains were sequenced from one sample in a study of blood T cells in healthy people across ages. The use of a sample-barcoded 5' primer and a J-beta primer mix characterized a second PCR of roughly 7 to 11 cycles. From the 5' RACE reads, TCRdb called clonotypes with MiXCR, one entry per CDR3 protein. The table lists some 1,800,000 distinct CDR3 sequences, about 39% of them singletons, with about 21% in the top ten. Sequencing was performed on blood. These receptors were taken from a human donor in good health.

The sample holds many counts of this clonotype. The rearrangement links TRBV12-3 or TRBV12-4 to TRBJ1-5; D gene unclear. Trimming took 2 bases from V and 1 from J, leaving 3 bases between them. CDR3 size: 13 residues. The DNA of the CDR3 is TGTGCCAGCAGTTTAAGGAGCAATCAGCCCCAGCATTTT. Translated, it gives CASSLRSNQPQHF.

The rearrangement links TRBV6-2 or TRBV6-3 to TRBJ2-7, with D possibly called TRBD1 or TRBD2 (6 bases each). CDR1 and CDR2 from the germline V gene are MNHEY and SVGEGT. There are 15 residues in the CDR3. Trimming removed 1 base from V and 3 bases from J, with 13 bases in between. CDR3 DNA sequence: TGTGCCAGCAGTTACTTGCACAGGGAGGACTACGAGCAGTACTTC. The encoded protein is CASSYLHREDYEQYF.

V is TRBV14 and J is TRBJ2-3; D remains ambiguous. This CDR3 contains 13 residues. Germline V gives CDR1 SGHDN, CDR2 FVKESK. V was pared by 1 base and J by 3 bases, with 5 bases between. CDR3 nucleotides: TGTGCCAGCAGCCAAGTAATGACAGATACGCAGTATTTT. Translating it yields CASSQVMTDTQYF. Supplemented by reference TRBV14 and TRBJ2-3, the full variable domain reads EAGVTQFPSHSVIEKGQTVTLRCDPISGHDNLYWYRRVMGKEIKFLLHFVKESKQDESGMPNNRFLAERTGGTYSTLKVQPAELEDSGVYFCASSQVMTDTQYFGPGTRLTVL.

This clonotype was observed a handful of times. This chain links TRBV10-3 with TRBJ2-7; D is unclear. Germline V lookup: CDR1 ENHRY, CDR2 SYGVKD. This CDR3 is built from 15 residues. V lost 3 bases to trimming and J lost 0 bases, with 12 bases between them. CDR3: CAISDGPVISYEQYF. The CDR3 DNA is TGTGCCATCAGTGACGGGCCGGTAATCTCCTACGAGCAGTACTTC.

In its sample, this clonotype was seen a few times. J is TRBJ2-7 and V is TRBV12-3 or TRBV12-4; no clear D gene. The end of the DNA fits TRBJ2-5 better, so the J call may be wrong. This CDR3 spans 12 amino acids. The CDR3 protein is CASTRHAETQYF. Here the CDR3 DNA reads TGTGCCAGCACACGACATGCAGAGACCCAGTACTTC.

The rearrangement joins TRBV9 to TRBJ2-3; maybe TRBD1 (6 bases). CDR1 and CDR2 from the germline V gene are SGDLS and YYNGEE. The CDR3 is 15 residues long. V gave up 5 bases and J gave up 2 bases, with 15 bases separating them. CDR3 nucleotide sequence: TGTGCCAGCAGAGTTTACACAGGGTCCACAGATACGCAGTATTTT. Protein sequence: CASRVYTGSTDTQYF.

This rearrangement joins TRBV15 to TRBJ1-5; D not certain. The ends were cut back, 1 base at V and 8 bases at J, with 15 bases in the middle. The CDR3 totals 15 residues. From germline, CDR1 is LNHNV and CDR2 YYDKDF (reference sequence). This chain's CDR3 is CATSRVAGSTEPQHF. CDR3 DNA: TGTGCCACCAGCAGAGTCGCGGGATCCACGGAGCCCCAGCATTTT.

This clonotype was detected once. The junction departs from the called germline gene at one end, perhaps through a read error. The V call is TRBV3-1, the J call TRBJ2-1; D is unclear. From germline, CDR1 is LGHDT and CDR2 YNNKEL (reference sequence). The CDR3 has 13 amino acids. CDR3 protein: CACSVSNSNEQFF. CDR3 nucleotides: TGTGCCTGCAGCGTTAGCAACTCCAATGAGCAGTTCTTC.

The chain joins TRBV27 to TRBJ2-4, with D possibly matching TRBD1 (6 bases). The end of the DNA aligns better with TRBJ2-7, so the J call may be wrong. There are 14 residues in the CDR3. Looked up from germline, CDR1 is MNHEY and CDR2 is SMNVEV (reference sequence). In DNA, the CDR3 is TGTGCCAGCAGTATACGGGACACCCTTACCGAGCAGTACTTC. Translating gives CASSIRDTLTEQYF.

The rearrangement joins TRBV3-1 to TRBJ2-3; D unresolved. Germline loops: CDR1 LGHDT, CDR2 YNNKEL (reference sequence). With 4 bases removed from V and 4 bases from J, the gap between germline ends came to 12 bases. The length of the CDR3 is 14 residues. In DNA, the CDR3 is TGTGCCAGCAGCCCAGCAGCTGTCGCAGATACGCAGTATTTT. It codes for CASSPAAVADTQYF.

V gene TRBV20-1 combines with J gene TRBJ1-2; D remains unclear. V gave up 3 bases and J gave up 4 bases, with 12 bases separating them. The CDR3 loop spans 13 amino acids. Looked up from germline, CDR1 is DFQATT and CDR2 is SNEGSKA (reference sequence). CDR3 sequence (DNA): TGCAGTGCTAGGGGCGGGGATCGCTATGGCTACACCTTC. This sequence encodes CSARGGDRYGYTF.

This sequence joins TRBV6-1 and TRBJ2-7; weak D call: TRBD2 (6 bases). Per germline, CDR1 MNHNS and CDR2 SASEGT. CDR3 size: 16 residues. V lost 6 bases and J 3 bases, leaving 21 bases between the germline ends. The CDR3 bases are TGTGCCAGCAGGCCCAGGAGGGTTTTTCCAGACTACGAGCAGTACTTC. Amino acid sequence: CASRPRRVFPDYEQYF.

The chain is built from TRBV4-2 and TRBJ2-7; tentative D call: TRBD2 (6 bases). V was shortened by 0 bases and J by 6 bases, with 21 bases between the two germline ends. Per germline, CDR1 LGHNA and CDR2 YNFKEQ. The CDR3 totals 17 residues. CDR3 region: CASSQDLRRGVEGEQYF. CDR3 DNA sequence: TGTGCCAGCAGCCAAGACTTACGGCGGGGTGTGGAGGGCGAGCAGTACTTC.

This clonotype showed up just once. The gene calls are TRBV6-6 and TRBJ1-2; D might be TRBD1 (5 bases). Germline CDR1 and CDR2: MNHNY and SVGAGI (reference sequence). This CDR3 has 12 residues. Trimming took off 7 bases at V and 13 bases at J, with 19 bases between the two ends. Here the CDR3 DNA reads TGTGCCAGCATCCAAGGAGGGGTAAAACCCACCTTC. This sequence encodes CASIQGGVKPTF.

The chain recombines TRBV29-1 with TRBJ1-1; D might be TRBD1 (6 bases). This CDR3 comprises 14 residues. Germline CDR1 reads SQVTM; CDR2 reads ANQGSEA. V lost 7 bases and J 4 bases, leaving 19 bases between the germline ends. The CDR3 nucleotides read TGCAGCGCAGCCCCGGTCGTAGGGGGCACTGAAGCTTTCTTT. It specifies CSAAPVVGGTEAFF.

The V gene is TRBV20-1, the J gene TRBJ1-5; tentative D call: TRBD1 (6 bases). The germline V and J ends were trimmed by 5 bases and 2 bases, with 13 bases remaining between them. This CDR3 has 14 residues. The V gene's germline CDR1 is DFQATT and CDR2 SNEGSKA (reference sequence). CDR3 loop: CSAARGGGNQPQHF. The DNA for the CDR3 is TGCAGTGCTGCTAGAGGGGGAGGCAATCAGCCCCAGCATTTT.

The rearrangement uses TRBV5-1 and TRBJ1-4, with TRBD1 as a possible D gene (5 bases). Trimming pared 4 bases from V and 3 bases from J, leaving 19 bases between. In germline, CDR1 is SGHRS, CDR2 YFSETQ. The CDR3 is 17 residues long. CDR3 in amino acids: CASSTRRQGLPNEKLFF. CDR3 nucleotide sequence: TGCGCCAGCAGCACAAGACGTCAGGGATTGCCTAATGAAAAACTGTTTTTT.

The chain couples TRBV7-2 to TRBJ2-2, with D possibly matching TRBD1 (6 bases). Germline CDR1 and CDR2: SGHTA and FQGNSA. The CDR3 contains 15 residues. V was shortened by 3 bases and J by 2 bases, with 10 bases between the two germline ends. In DNA, the CDR3 is TGTGCCAGCAGCTTTGGGACAATTAACACCGGGGAGCTGTTTTTT. Amino acid sequence: CASSFGTINTGELFF. The full variable domain, rest sourced from reference TRBV7-2 and TRBJ2-2, is GAGVSQSPSNKVTEKGKDVELRCDPISGHTALYWYRQSLGQGLEFLIYFQGNSAPDKSGLPSDRFSAERTGGSVSTLTIQRTQQEDSAVYLCASSFGTINTGELFFGEGSRLTVL.

The V gene is TRBV4-1, the J gene TRBJ2-7; weak D call: TRBD2 (5 bases). The DNA end favors TRBJ2-5, so the J call may be wrong. Germline CDR1 MGHRA, CDR2 YSYEKL. This CDR3 contains 14 residues. CDR3 nucleotide sequence: TGCGCCAGCAGCCCCCCTCTGGGAGAAGAGACCCAGTACTTC. This sequence encodes CASSPPLGEETQYF.

This clonotype has just a few counts. The genes are TRBV5-6 and TRBJ2-3; D is uncertain. This CDR3 has 15 amino acids. The V and J ends lost 4 bases and 0 bases respectively, with 12 bases between them. Germline CDR1 and CDR2: SGHDT and YYEEEE. Here the CDR3 reads CASSLLLGSTDTQYF. As DNA, the CDR3 is TGTGCCAGCAGCCTCCTCCTGGGCAGCACAGATACGCAGTATTTT.

This clonotype was detected only a few times. The rearrangement uses TRBV7-3 and TRBJ2-3; 9 nucleotides align to TRBD1. There are 17 residues in the CDR3. V lost 2 bases, J lost 4 bases, and 10 bases stayed unmatched. Looked up from germline, CDR1 is SGHTA and CDR2 is FQGTGA. CDR3 loop: CASSLSVTGTGSDTQYF. The CDR3, as DNA: TGTGCCAGCAGCTTATCGGTGACCGGGACAGGGTCAGATACGCAGTATTTT.

This clonotype was seen more than once but under ten times. J is TRBJ2-1 and V is TRBV20-1; 10 bases are shared with TRBD2. V trimming: 0 bases; J trimming: 13 bases; junction bases outside the gene matches: 15. Germline CDR1 DFQATT, CDR2 SNEGSKA (reference sequence). This CDR3 region has 16 residues. The CDR3 DNA reads as TGCAGTGCTAGAGATCCCCGGACTAGCGGAGGGAAGACCCAGTTCTTC. This sequence encodes CSARDPRTSGGKTQFF.

This chain links TRBV7-2 with TRBJ1-2; 9 bases line up with TRBD1. Trimming took 5 bases from V and 5 from J; bases not matched to a gene: 6. This CDR3 contains 14 residues. CDR1 is SGHTA, CDR2 FQGNSA, per germline. The DNA of the CDR3 is TGTGCCAGCAGCATCCGGGACAGGGCTTATGGCTACACCTTC. It codes for CASSIRDRAYGYTF. Using reference TRBV7-2 and TRBJ1-2 for the parts outside the CDR3, the full variable domain is GAGVSQSPSNKVTEKGKDVELRCDPISGHTALYWYRQSLGQGLEFLIYFQGNSAPDKSGLPSDRFSAERTGGSVSTLTIQRTQQEDSAVYLCASSIRDRAYGYTFGSGTRLTVV.

This clonotype came up a few times. The rearrangement uses TRBV29-1 and TRBJ2-2; 8 nucleotides line up with TRBD1. This CDR3 region has 14 residues. In germline, CDR1 is SQVTM, CDR2 ANQGSEA. After removal of 6 bases from V and 4 bases from J, the junction contained 7 bases not matched to a gene. The CDR3 DNA reads as TGCAGCGTGAAAGGACAGGGTCTCACCGGGGAGCTGTTTTTT. It codes for CSVKGQGLTGELFF.

The J gene is TRBJ1-2, the V gene TRBV27; D gene unclear. The ends were cut back, 6 bases at V and 4 bases at J, with 15 bases in the middle. CDR3 length: 14 amino acids. The germline V gene has CDR1 MNHEY and CDR2 SMNVEV (reference sequence). DNA of the CDR3: TGTGCCAGCAGCGCCTTTCCCCCCTCCTATGGCTACACCTTC. Protein product: CASSAFPPSYGYTF.

This clonotype has only a few counts. The chain links TRBV15 to TRBJ2-1, with unresolved D. This CDR3 comprises 17 residues. In germline, CDR1 is LNHNV, CDR2 YYDKDF (reference sequence). Trimming removed 1 base from V and 0 bases from J, with 13 bases in between. The CDR3 loop is CATSRVAGPFSYNEQFF. In nucleotides, the CDR3 is TGTGCCACCAGCAGAGTTGCAGGACCGTTCTCCTACAATGAGCAGTTCTTC.

The chain joins TRBV7-8 to TRBJ2-7; either TRBD1 or TRBD2 may fit D (5 bases each). The CDR3 runs 16 residues. Germline CDR1 reads SGHVS; CDR2 reads FQNEAQ. The V end was cut by 1 base, the J end by 0 bases, with 13 bases between. CDR3 sequence: CASSLGAGTISYEQYF. DNA of the CDR3: TGTGCCAGCAGCTTAGGGGCCGGGACCATCTCCTACGAGCAGTACTTC.

This clonotype was counted between two and nine times. The rearrangement uses TRBV28 and TRBJ1-2; D not certain. The CDR3 loop spans 12 amino acids. Germline V lookup: CDR1 MDHEN, CDR2 SYDVKM. V lost 10 bases, J lost 1 base, and 10 bases lay in between. CDR3 coding DNA: TGTGCCAACAGCCGAGATAACTATGGCTACACCTTC. It codes for CANSRDNYGYTF.

The chain links TRBV30 to TRBJ1-2; D remains unclear. Trimming left V 1 base short and J 0 bases short, with 12 bases between. This CDR3 spans 15 amino acids. CDR1 is GTSNPN, CDR2 SVGIG, per germline (reference sequence). This CDR3 reads CAWSGQTTPNYGYTF. For the CDR3, the DNA is TGTGCCTGGAGTGGCCAAACAACCCCTAACTATGGCTACACCTTC.

A remark on this clonotype: Germline and junction disagree at one end, which may indicate a read error. The CDR3 here is CASSLIGPNEKLFF. The DNA of the CDR3 is TGTGCCAGCAGCTTAATAGGCCCTAATGAAAAACTGTTTTTC. The chain joins TRBV5-6 to TRBJ1-4, with D hard to call. CDR3 length equals 14 residues. Germline-derived CDR1 and CDR2 are SGHDT and YYEEEE.

To note about this clonotype: Since a much larger clone is just one base distant, this may be a read error. The V call is TRBV4-1, the J call TRBJ2-3, with D unclear. This CDR3 comprises 13 residues. The germline CDR1 and CDR2 sequences are MGHRA and YSYEKL. The CDR3 is CASCQDQSVTQYF. The CDR3 DNA reads TGCGCCAGCTGCCAAGATCAGTCTGTTACGCAGTATTTT.